This T cell receptor beta chain was obtained from a study of T cells after yellow fever vaccination. The CDR3 extends over 15 amino acids. CDR1 KGHSH and CDR2 LQKENI come from the germline V gene. V was shortened by 3 bases and J by 6 bases, with 17 bases between the two germline ends. This clonotype was detected many times. One entry per CDR3 protein, called by TCRdb with MiXCR from the 5' RACE reads. The data show 300,000 to 450,000 distinct CDR3 sequences, approximately 5.7% seen once. Sequenced here: PBMCs, sampled 5 days after the yellow fever booster vaccination. This receptor was taken from a man in his thirties or forties who received the YFV17D yellow fever vaccine. The chain couples TRBV18 to TRBJ1-1; D uncertain. Here the CDR3 reads CASSPRIVGGAEAFF. The DNA for the CDR3 is TGTGCCAGCTCACCCCGCATAGTCGGCGGAGCTGAAGCTTTCTTT.